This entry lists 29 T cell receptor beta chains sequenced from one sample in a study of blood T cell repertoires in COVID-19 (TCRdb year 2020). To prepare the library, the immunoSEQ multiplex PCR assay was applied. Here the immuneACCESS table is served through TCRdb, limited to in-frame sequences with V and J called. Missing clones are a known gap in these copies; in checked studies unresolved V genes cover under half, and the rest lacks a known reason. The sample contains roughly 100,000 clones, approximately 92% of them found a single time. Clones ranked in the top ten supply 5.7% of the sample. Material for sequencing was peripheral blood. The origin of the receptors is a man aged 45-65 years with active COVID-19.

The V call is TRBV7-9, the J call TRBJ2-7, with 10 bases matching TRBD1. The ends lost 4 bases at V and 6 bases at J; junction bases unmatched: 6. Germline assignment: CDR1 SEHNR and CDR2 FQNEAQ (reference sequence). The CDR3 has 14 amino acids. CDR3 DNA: TGTGCCAGCAGCTCGACAGGGGGCGGGTCCGAGCAGTACTTC. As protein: CASSSTGGGSEQYF.

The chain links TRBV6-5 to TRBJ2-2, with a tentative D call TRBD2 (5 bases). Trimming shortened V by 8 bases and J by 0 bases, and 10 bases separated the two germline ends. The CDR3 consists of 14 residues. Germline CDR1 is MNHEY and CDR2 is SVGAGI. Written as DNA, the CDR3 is TGTGCCAGCGGGAGAGCGTCGAACACCGGGGAGCTGTTTTTT. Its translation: CASGRASNTGELFF.

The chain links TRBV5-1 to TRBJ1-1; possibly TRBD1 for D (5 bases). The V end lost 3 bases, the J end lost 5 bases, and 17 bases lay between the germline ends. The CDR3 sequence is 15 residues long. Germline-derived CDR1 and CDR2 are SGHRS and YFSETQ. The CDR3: CASSWRGGMGTEAFF. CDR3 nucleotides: TGCGCCAGCAGCTGGCGTGGGGGGATGGGTACTGAAGCTTTCTTT.

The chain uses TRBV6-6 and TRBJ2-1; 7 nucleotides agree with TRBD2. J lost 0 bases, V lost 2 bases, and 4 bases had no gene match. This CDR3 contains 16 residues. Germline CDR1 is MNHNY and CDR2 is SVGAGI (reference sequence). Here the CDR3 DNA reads TGTGCCAGCAGTTACCCAAGCGGGGCCTCCTACAATGAGCAGTTCTTC. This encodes CASSYPSGASYNEQFF.

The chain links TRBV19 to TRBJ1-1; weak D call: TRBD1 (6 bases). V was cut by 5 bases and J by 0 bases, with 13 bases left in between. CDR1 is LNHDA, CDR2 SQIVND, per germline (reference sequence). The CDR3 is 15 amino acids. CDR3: CASSAHREMNTEAFF. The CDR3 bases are TGTGCCAGTAGTGCCCACAGGGAGATGAACACTGAAGCTTTCTTT.

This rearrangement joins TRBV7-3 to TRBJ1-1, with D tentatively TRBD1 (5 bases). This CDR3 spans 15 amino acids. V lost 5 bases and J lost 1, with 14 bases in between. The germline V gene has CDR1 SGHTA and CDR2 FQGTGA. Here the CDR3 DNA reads TGTGCCAGCAGCCTACACCGACAGAGGAACACTGAAGCTTTCTTT. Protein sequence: CASSLHRQRNTEAFF. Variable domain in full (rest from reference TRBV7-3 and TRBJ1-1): GAGVSQTPSNKVTEKGKYVELRCDPISGHTALYWYRQSLGQGPEFLIYFQGTGAADDSGLPNDRFFAVRPEGSVSTLKIQRTERGDSAVYLCASSLHRQRNTEAFFGQGTRLTVV.

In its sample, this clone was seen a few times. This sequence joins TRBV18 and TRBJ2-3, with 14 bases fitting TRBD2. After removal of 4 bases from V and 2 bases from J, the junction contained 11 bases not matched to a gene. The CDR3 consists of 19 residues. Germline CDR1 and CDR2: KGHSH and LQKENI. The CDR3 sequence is CASSLRGLAGERVTDTQYF. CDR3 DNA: TGTGCCAGCTCACTCCGGGGACTAGCGGGAGAACGTGTCACAGATACGCAGTATTTT.

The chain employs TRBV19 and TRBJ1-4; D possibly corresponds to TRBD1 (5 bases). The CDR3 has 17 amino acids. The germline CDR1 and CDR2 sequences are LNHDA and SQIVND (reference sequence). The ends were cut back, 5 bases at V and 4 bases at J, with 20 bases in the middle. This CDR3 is CASSPGGTADSNEKLFF. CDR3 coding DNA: TGTGCCAGTAGTCCCGGGGGGACGGCAGACAGTAATGAAAAACTGTTTTTT.

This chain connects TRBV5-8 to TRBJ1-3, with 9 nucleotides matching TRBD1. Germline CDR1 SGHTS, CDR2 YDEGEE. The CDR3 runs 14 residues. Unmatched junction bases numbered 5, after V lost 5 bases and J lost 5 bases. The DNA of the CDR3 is TGTGCCAGCAGAAGGGGACAGGGAAGAAACACCATATATTTT. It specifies CASRRGQGRNTIYF.

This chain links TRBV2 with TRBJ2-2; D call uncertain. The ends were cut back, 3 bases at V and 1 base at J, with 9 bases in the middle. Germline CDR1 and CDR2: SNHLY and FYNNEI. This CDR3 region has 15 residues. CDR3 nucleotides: TGTGCCAGCAGTGATATAGTCCGGAACACCGGGGAGCTGTTTTTT. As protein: CASSDIVRNTGELFF.

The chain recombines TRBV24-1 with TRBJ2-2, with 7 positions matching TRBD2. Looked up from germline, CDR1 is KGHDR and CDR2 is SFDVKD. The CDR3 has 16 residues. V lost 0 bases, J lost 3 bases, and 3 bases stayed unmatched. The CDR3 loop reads CATSDLSGIYTGELFF. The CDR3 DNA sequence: TGTGCCACCAGTGATTTGAGCGGGATATACACCGGGGAGCTGTTTTTT.

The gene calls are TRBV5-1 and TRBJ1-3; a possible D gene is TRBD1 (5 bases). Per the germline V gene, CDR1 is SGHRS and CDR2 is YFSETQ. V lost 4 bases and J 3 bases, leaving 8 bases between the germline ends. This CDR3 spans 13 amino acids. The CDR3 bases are TGCGCCAGCAGCGAAGGGGATGGAAACACCATATATTTT. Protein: CASSEGDGNTIYF.

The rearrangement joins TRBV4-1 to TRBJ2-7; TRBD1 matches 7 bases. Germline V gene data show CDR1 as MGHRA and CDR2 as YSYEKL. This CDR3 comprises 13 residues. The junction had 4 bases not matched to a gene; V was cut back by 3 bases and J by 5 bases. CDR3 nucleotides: TGCGCCAGCAGCCATGTCCAGGGGGACGAGCAGTACTTC. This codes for CASSHVQGDEQYF.

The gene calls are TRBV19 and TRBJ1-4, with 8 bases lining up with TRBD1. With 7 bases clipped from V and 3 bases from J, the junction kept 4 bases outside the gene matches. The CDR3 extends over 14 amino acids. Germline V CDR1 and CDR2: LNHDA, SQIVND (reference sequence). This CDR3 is CASTRTGPNEKLFF. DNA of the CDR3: TGTGCCAGTACCAGGACAGGGCCTAATGAAAAACTGTTTTTT.

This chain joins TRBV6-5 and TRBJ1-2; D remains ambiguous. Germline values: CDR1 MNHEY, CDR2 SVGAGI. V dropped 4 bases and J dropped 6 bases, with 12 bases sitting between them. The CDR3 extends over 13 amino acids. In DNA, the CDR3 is TGTGCCAGCAGTTTTGAACGAGGGCATGGCTACACCTTC. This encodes CASSFERGHGYTF.

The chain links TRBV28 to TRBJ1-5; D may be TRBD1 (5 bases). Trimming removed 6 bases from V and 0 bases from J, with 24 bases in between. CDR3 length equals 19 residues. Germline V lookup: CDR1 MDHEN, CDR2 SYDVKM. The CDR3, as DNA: TGTGCCAGCAGCCCCCTCACAATGACAGCCCTATATAGCAATCAGCCCCAGCATTTT. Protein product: CASSPLTMTALYSNQPQHF.

CDR3: CASSTRGVGEKLFF. The DNA for the CDR3 is TGTGCCAGCAGCACCAGGGGGGTGGGTGAAAAACTGTTTTTT. The V and J genes are TRBV28 and TRBJ1-4; TRBD1 matches 7 bases. J was trimmed by 7 bases and V by 6 bases; bases with no gene match: 8. Germline CDR1 is MDHEN and CDR2 is SYDVKM. This CDR3 contains 14 residues.

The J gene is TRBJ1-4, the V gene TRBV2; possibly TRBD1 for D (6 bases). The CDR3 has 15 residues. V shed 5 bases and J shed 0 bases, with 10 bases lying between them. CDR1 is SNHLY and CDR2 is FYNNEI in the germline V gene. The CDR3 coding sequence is TGTGCCAGCAGTCTGAGACAGGCAACTAATGAAAAACTGTTTTTT. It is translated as CASSLRQATNEKLFF.

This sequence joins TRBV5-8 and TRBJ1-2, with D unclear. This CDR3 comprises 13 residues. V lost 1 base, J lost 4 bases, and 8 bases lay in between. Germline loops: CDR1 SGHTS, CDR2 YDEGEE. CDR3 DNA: TGTGCCAGCAGCTTGACACCTCCCTATGGCTACACCTTC. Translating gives CASSLTPPYGYTF.

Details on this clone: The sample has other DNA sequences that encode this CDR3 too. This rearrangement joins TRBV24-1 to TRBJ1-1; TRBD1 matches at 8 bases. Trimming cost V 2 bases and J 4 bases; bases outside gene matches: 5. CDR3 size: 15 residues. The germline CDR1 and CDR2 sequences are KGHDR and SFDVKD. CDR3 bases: TGTGCCACCAGTGATTCCGGACAGGGCCGCACTGAAGCTTTCTTT. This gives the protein CATSDSGQGRTEAFF.

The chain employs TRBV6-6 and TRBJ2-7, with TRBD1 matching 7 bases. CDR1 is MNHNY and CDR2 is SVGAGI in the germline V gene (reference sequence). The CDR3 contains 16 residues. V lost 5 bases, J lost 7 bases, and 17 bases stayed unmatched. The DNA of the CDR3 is TGTGCCAGCAGTACTTCCGGGACAGCGACCAATTCGGAGCAGTACTTC. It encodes CASSTSGTATNSEQYF.

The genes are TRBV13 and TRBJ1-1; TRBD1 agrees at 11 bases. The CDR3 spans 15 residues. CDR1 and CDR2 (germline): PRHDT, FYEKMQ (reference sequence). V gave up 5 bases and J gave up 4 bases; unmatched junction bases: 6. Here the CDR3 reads CASSPTGTGGTEAFF. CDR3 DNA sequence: TGTGCCAGCAGCCCTACTGGGACAGGGGGCACTGAAGCTTTCTTT.

The CDR3 loop reads CASSLDSLNTEAFF. In DNA form, the CDR3 reads TGTGCCAGCAGCTTGGACAGCTTGAACACTGAAGCTTTCTTT. V usage is TRBV5-4 and J usage is TRBJ1-1; D gene ambiguous. The length of the CDR3 is 14 residues. Trimming pared 0 bases from V and 0 bases from J, leaving 6 bases between. Germline CDR1 is SGHNT and CDR2 is YYREEE (reference sequence).

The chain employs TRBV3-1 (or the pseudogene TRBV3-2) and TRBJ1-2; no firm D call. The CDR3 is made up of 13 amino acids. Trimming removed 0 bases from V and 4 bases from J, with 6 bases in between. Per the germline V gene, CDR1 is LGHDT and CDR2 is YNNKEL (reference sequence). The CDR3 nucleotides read TGTGCCAGCAGCCAAGACAGGTCCTATGGCTACACCTTC. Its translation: CASSQDRSYGYTF.

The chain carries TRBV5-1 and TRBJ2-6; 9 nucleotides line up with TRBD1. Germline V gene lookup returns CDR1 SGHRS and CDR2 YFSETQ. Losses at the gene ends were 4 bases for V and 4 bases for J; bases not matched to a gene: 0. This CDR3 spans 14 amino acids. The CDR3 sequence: CASSGTGGANVLTF. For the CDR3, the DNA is TGCGCCAGCAGCGGGACAGGGGGGGCCAACGTCCTGACTTTC.

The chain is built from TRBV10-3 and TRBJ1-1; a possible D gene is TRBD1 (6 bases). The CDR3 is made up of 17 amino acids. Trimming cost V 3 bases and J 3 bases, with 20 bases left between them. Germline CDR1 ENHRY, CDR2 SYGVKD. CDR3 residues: CAISDPPGGLTDTEAFF. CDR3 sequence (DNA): TGTGCCATCAGTGATCCCCCGGGGGGGCTAACAGACACTGAAGCTTTCTTT.

CDR3 sequence: CATSASAGGVDEQFF. DNA of the CDR3: TGTGCCACCAGCGCCTCAGCGGGAGGAGTCGATGAGCAGTTCTTC. The genes are TRBV24-1 and TRBJ2-1; TRBD2 aligns across 9 bases. The CDR3 is made up of 15 amino acids. Germline CDR1 is KGHDR and CDR2 is SFDVKD. V shed 7 bases and J 8 bases; nucleotides not matched to a gene: 11.

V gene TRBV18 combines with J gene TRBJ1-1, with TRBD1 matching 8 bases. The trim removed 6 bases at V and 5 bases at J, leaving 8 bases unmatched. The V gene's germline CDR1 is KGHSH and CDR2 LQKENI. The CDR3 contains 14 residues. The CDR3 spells CASSPDRAETEAFF. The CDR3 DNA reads TGTGCCAGCTCCCCGGACAGGGCTGAGACTGAAGCTTTCTTT.

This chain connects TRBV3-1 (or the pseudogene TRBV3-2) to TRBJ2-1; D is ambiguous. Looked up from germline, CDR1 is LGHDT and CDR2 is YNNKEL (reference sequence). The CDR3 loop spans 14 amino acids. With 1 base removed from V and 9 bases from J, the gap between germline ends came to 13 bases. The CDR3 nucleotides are TGTGCCAGCAGCCAAGTACCACCTCCGAGTGAGCAGTTCTTC. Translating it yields CASSQVPPPSEQFF.